This T cell receptor beta chain was captured by sequencing in a study of OX40 agonist ivuxolimab in advanced cancers. On the study more broadly: Ivuxolimab is a fully human IgG2 antibody that activates OX40 (CD134). People who had prior anti-PD-1, anti-PD-L1 or anti-CTLA-4 therapy could take part, and under 50% had some.

The CDR3 has 16 amino acids. Trimming stripped 4 bases from V and 0 bases from J, with 15 bases between. CDR1 and CDR2 (germline): SGHAT, FQDESV (reference sequence). Produced via immunoSEQ multiplex PCR; TCRdb's table is partial and in-frame only. The table includes tens of thousands of clones, approximately 84% detected once. The TCR comes from an adult with an advanced solid tumor such as melanoma, head and neck, liver or kidney cancer. The chain employs TRBV11-1 and TRBJ2-5, with D tentatively TRBD2 (7 bases). Sequencing was performed on CD4+ or CD8+ T cells sorted from blood, taken in a trial of the OX40 agonist ivuxolimab. The CDR3, as DNA: TGTGCCAGCAGCTACGGGGGCGGGGGAGACCAAGAGACCCAGTACTTC. It specifies CASSYGGGGDQETQYF.